This passage covers 8 T cell receptor beta chains from one sample sequenced in a study of PD-1 blockade in mismatch repair-deficient tumors. TCRdb's copy holds only in-frame clones and misses some; the assay was immunoSEQ multiplex PCR. Altogether around 25,000 clones are present, roughly 80% being singletons, with the ten largest covering approximately 3.1%. The sequencing here drew on PBMCs, taken before pembrolizumab treatment. Every receptor here comes from an adult with mismatch repair-deficient cancer.

This clone has a single count. This chain connects TRBV6-5 to TRBJ2-1, with a possible D match to TRBD2 (6 bases). Germline assignment: CDR1 MNHEY and CDR2 SVGAGI. Trimming left V 6 bases short and J 12 bases short, with 15 bases between. The CDR3 totals 12 residues. The DNA of the CDR3 is TGTGCCAGCAGCTCGCCGCCGGGACTGCAGTTCTTC. Residues: CASSSPPGLQFF.

The CDR3 loop reads CASSQGHGSGNTIYF. In DNA form, the CDR3 reads TGTGCCAGCAGTCAGGGACATGGCTCTGGAAACACCATATATTTT. This chain joins TRBV11-3 and TRBJ1-3, with D perhaps matching TRBD1 (6 bases). The V gene lost 6 bases and the J gene lost 0 bases, with 12 bases spanning the gap. The CDR3 covers 15 residues. The germline gives CDR1 SGHNT, CDR2 YENEEA.

CDR3 region: CASSLDSASGMVETQYF. In nucleotides, the CDR3 is TGTGCCAGCAGCTTAGATTCGGCTAGCGGGATGGTCGAGACCCAGTACTTC. The V gene is TRBV11-2, the J gene TRBJ2-5; 9 nucleotides match TRBD2. Germline values: CDR1 SGHAT, CDR2 FQNNGV. The CDR3 consists of 17 residues. With 0 bases clipped from V and 5 bases from J, the junction kept 10 bases outside the gene matches.

The chain carries TRBV30 and TRBJ1-3; D is perhaps TRBD1 (5 bases). Between the trimmed V and J ends, which lost 2 bases and 0 bases, there was a span of 17 bases. Germline CDR1 is GTSNPN and CDR2 is SVGIG (reference sequence). This CDR3 has 17 residues. Here the CDR3 DNA reads TGTGCCTGGAGTTATCGACAGAGCCGAATCTCTGGAAACACCATATATTTT. Protein: CAWSYRQSRISGNTIYF.

This chain uses TRBV19 with TRBJ2-2, with 11 bases aligning to TRBD1. CDR1 LNHDA and CDR2 SQIVND come from the germline V gene (reference sequence). This CDR3 comprises 17 residues. V trimming: 4 bases; J trimming: 3 bases; junction bases outside the gene matches: 7. The DNA of the CDR3 is TGTGCCAGTAGTACCGGGACAGGGGGATGGGACACCGGGGAGCTGTTTTTT. It is translated as CASSTGTGGWDTGELFF.

V is TRBV5-1 and J is TRBJ1-5; D uncertain. The CDR3 is made up of 14 amino acids. V was trimmed by 0 bases and J by 2 bases, leaving 6 bases between them. The germline V gene has CDR1 SGHRS and CDR2 YFSETQ. The CDR3 nucleotides read TGCGCCAGCAGCTTGGATAGTCGCAATCAGCCCCAGCATTTT. Translating gives CASSLDSRNQPQHF.

The chain carries TRBV19 and TRBJ1-4, with a weak D call TRBD1 (6 bases). Germline values: CDR1 LNHDA, CDR2 SQIVND (reference sequence). V lost 0 bases, J lost 8 bases, and 19 bases lay in between. CDR3 length equals 17 residues. DNA for the CDR3: TGTGCCAGTAGTATAGATTTCCAGCGGGGGCTCGGCGAAAAACTGTTTTTT. It yields the protein CASSIDFQRGLGEKLFF.

The chain uses TRBV18 and TRBJ1-5; weak D call: TRBD1 (6 bases). The germline V gene encodes CDR1 KGHSH and CDR2 LQKENI. The CDR3 spans 14 residues. V was clipped by 2 bases and J by 7 bases, with 12 bases between them. CDR3 sequence: CASSPGGGSQPQHF. In DNA form, the CDR3 reads TGTGCCAGCTCACCAGGGGGGGGCAGCCAGCCCCAGCATTTT.